Following are 17 T cell receptor beta chains from one sample sequenced in a study of T cell clonotyping in hematopoietic cell transplantation. Sequenced by immunoSEQ multiplex PCR; TCRdb stores in-frame clones only, minus some. The sample includes about 50,000 clones, 85% to 90% of them seen just once. As to time point: recipient sample about 28 days before transplant, after cytoreduction. The sequenced sample was peripheral blood mononuclear cells, obtained before stem cell transplant. The origin of the receptors is a man aged 55 to 70 with biphenotypic leukemia. Some clones in this sample may be carry-over from other donors' samples.

In this sample, this clone turned up once. The V gene is TRBV9, the J gene TRBJ2-7, with TRBD1 matching over 9 bases. CDR3 size: 15 residues. V lost 3 bases to trimming and J lost 5 bases; unmatched junction nucleotides: 9. Germline CDR1 reads SGDLS; CDR2 reads YYNGEE. The CDR3 here is CASSADGTGYDEQYF. In DNA form, the CDR3 reads TGTGCCAGCAGCGCCGACGGGACAGGGTACGACGAGCAGTACTTC.

The chain is built from TRBV4-3 and TRBJ1-4, with 10 bases fitting TRBD1. The CDR3 is 16 residues long. V dropped 1 base and J dropped 7; count of bases not matched to a gene: 6. CDR1 is LGHNA, CDR2 YSLEER, per germline. Here the CDR3 reads CASSQARQGAGEKLFF. The CDR3 DNA follows: TGCGCCAGCAGCCAAGCCCGACAGGGGGCTGGTGAAAAACTGTTTTTT.

This clone was observed a handful of times. This sequence joins TRBV27 and TRBJ1-2; the D gene is possibly TRBD1 (5 bases). V was pared by 8 bases and J by 5 bases, with 15 bases between. The CDR3 sequence is 13 residues long. In germline, CDR1 is MNHEY, CDR2 SMNVEV (reference sequence). CDR3 sequence: CASRTDGGYGYTF. Written as DNA, the CDR3 is TGTGCCAGCCGAACCGACGGGGGATATGGCTACACCTTC.

This clone was picked up one time. The V call is TRBV5-1, the J call TRBJ1-1; D might be TRBD1 (6 bases). V lost 0 bases, J lost 5 bases, and 14 bases lay in between. The CDR3 covers 15 residues. Germline CDR1 reads SGHRS; CDR2 reads YFSETQ. Here the CDR3 DNA reads TGCGCCAGCAGCTTGGCCGGGCAGGGGTGGACTGAAGCTTTCTTT. Protein: CASSLAGQGWTEAFF.

This rearrangement joins TRBV6-5 to TRBJ2-5; the match to TRBD1 covers 7 bases. The V gene end was trimmed by 3 bases and the J gene end by 1 base; junction bases not matched to a gene: 5. The CDR3 is 15 residues long. Germline-derived CDR1 and CDR2 are MNHEY and SVGAGI. CDR3 amino acids: CASSYGTAPQETQYF. The CDR3 DNA reads TGTGCCAGCAGTTATGGGACAGCGCCCCAAGAGACCCAGTACTTC.

V gene TRBV7-2 combines with J gene TRBJ2-2, with D perhaps matching TRBD1 (6 bases). The germline CDR1 and CDR2 sequences are SGHTA and FQGNSA. The CDR3 is 14 residues long. V was clipped by 0 bases and J by 10 bases, with 12 bases between them. The CDR3 sequence is CASSLALSGEELFF. In DNA form, the CDR3 reads TGTGCCAGCAGCTTAGCGCTATCAGGGGAGGAGCTGTTTTTT.

The chain links TRBV19 to TRBJ1-5; perhaps TRBD1 as D (6 bases). V lost 3 bases and J lost 9, with 21 bases in between. This CDR3 is 16 amino acids long. Germline CDR1 reads LNHDA; CDR2 reads SQIVND (reference sequence). The CDR3 sequence is CASSIIGGRGLRPQHF. The DNA for the CDR3 is TGTGCCAGTAGTATCATCGGGGGGCGCGGACTTCGGCCCCAGCATTTT.

CDR3 in DNA: TGTGCCAGCCATGGTCCGGGACAGGGGGCGCGCGAGCAGTACTTC. This translates into CASHGPGQGAREQYF. J is TRBJ2-7 and V is TRBV28, with TRBD1 matching 12 bases. CDR3 length: 15 amino acids. Per the germline V gene, CDR1 is MDHEN and CDR2 is SYDVKM. J gave up 6 bases and V 8 bases, and 11 bases lay outside the gene matches.

Notes on this clone: The junction shows a germline mismatch at one end, possibly a read error. The J gene is TRBJ2-1, the V gene TRBV7-7; the D gene is possibly TRBD2 (6 bases). CDR3 length: 15 amino acids. Germline CDR1 reads SSHAT; CDR2 reads FNYEAQ (reference sequence). CDR3 residues: CASSLDGSSYNEQFF. For the CDR3, the DNA is TGTGCTAGCAGCTTAGACGGGAGCTCCTACAATGAGCAGTTCTTC.

This sequence joins TRBV14 and TRBJ1-1; D unresolved. The CDR3 loop spans 11 amino acids. Germline V CDR1 and CDR2: SGHDN, FVKESK. Trimming took 5 bases from V and 4 from J, leaving 5 bases between them. The CDR3 is CASSAVTEAFF. The CDR3 DNA sequence: TGTGCCAGCAGCGCAGTCACTGAAGCTTTCTTT.

The V call is TRBV6-1, the J call TRBJ1-2; D is uncertain. The CDR3 totals 13 residues. V was clipped by 4 bases and J by 2 bases, with 8 bases between them. Germline V CDR1 and CDR2: MNHNS, SASEGT. The CDR3 sequence: CASSVTENYGYTF. The CDR3 DNA is TGTGCCAGCAGTGTCACGGAGAACTATGGCTACACCTTC.

The rearrangement uses TRBV4-2 and TRBJ1-1, with D hard to call. This CDR3 has 14 residues. V lost 0 bases, J lost 6 bases, and 11 bases lay in between. Germline V gene data show CDR1 as LGHNA and CDR2 as YNFKEQ. The CDR3, as DNA: TGTGCCAGCAGCCAAGATCGTCGGATACCTGAAGCTTTCTTT. Its translation is CASSQDRRIPEAFF.

The chain combines TRBV10-3 with TRBJ1-3; weak D call: TRBD1 (5 bases). The length of the CDR3 is 14 residues. Germline CDR1 reads ENHRY; CDR2 reads SYGVKD. The V end lost 8 bases, the J end lost 9 bases, and 20 bases lay between the germline ends. In DNA form, the CDR3 reads TGTGCCATCTGGGGGGGAGGAAGGCCCGGCACCATATATTTT. This sequence encodes CAIWGGGRPGTIYF.

The rearrangement links TRBV30 to TRBJ1-2, with D possibly matching TRBD1 (6 bases). CDR3 size: 14 residues. Trimming pared 3 bases from V and 4 bases from J, leaving 15 bases between. The germline CDR1 and CDR2 sequences are GTSNPN and SVGIG (reference sequence). CDR3 sequence (DNA): TGTGCCTGGAGCGGGGGCCCGCTACCCTATGGCTACACCTTC. Protein: CAWSGGPLPYGYTF.

Here the CDR3 reads CASSLGVEQYF. For the CDR3, the DNA is TGTGCCAGCAGCCTAGGGGTCGAGCAGTACTTC. The V gene is TRBV11-2, the J gene TRBJ2-7; possible D gene TRBD1, 5 bases. This CDR3 has 11 amino acids. Deletions cut 5 bases from V and 6 bases from J, with 8 bases between. Germline assignment: CDR1 SGHAT and CDR2 FQNNGV.

V is TRBV4-1 and J is TRBJ2-2, with a weak D call TRBD2 (6 bases). Trimming took off 1 base at V and 7 bases at J, with 22 bases between the two ends. The CDR3 is 18 residues long. Germline assignment: CDR1 MGHRA and CDR2 YSYEKL. CDR3 amino acids: CASSQGGRRAGKGGELFF. The CDR3 region has the DNA TGCGCCAGCAGCCAAGGGGGTCGGCGAGCGGGTAAAGGCGGGGAGCTGTTTTTT.

V gene TRBV29-1 combines with J gene TRBJ2-5; D not certain. Trimming stripped 5 bases from V and 7 bases from J, with 11 bases between. Germline CDR1 is SQVTM and CDR2 is ANQGSEA. This CDR3 region has 11 residues. This chain's CDR3 is CSVKSVGTQYF. CDR3 sequence (DNA): TGCAGCGTTAAATCCGTCGGGACCCAGTACTTC.